This T cell receptor beta chain stems from a study of cytomegalovirus exposure and HLA in healthy donors. The CDR3 has 13 amino acids. Germline loops: CDR1 SNHLY, CDR2 FYNNEI. Details on this clone: Germline and junction disagree at one end, which may indicate a read error.

The PCR was carried out with 60 Vbeta primers and 13 Jbeta primers. Clones were read by immunoSEQ multiplex PCR, and TCRdb kept only the in-frame ones, dropping some. The profile shows around 130,000 clones, approximately 85% of them singletons. The clonotype comes from a young woman in good health and CMV-seropositive. The source material was PBMCs. The chain has TRBV2 and TRBJ2-1, with D maybe TRBD2 (6 bases). CDR3 coding DNA: TGTGCCAGCAGGGAAGGGACTTACAATGAGCAGTTCTTC. Its protein is CASREGTYNEQFF.